These 32 T cell receptor beta chains were sequenced from one sample in a study of vaccination and CD4 T cells after COVID-19 (dated by TCRdb to 2022 to 2024). Receptors were amplified or captured by PCR. Sequencing was performed on an Illumina iSeq 100. DNA from cultured CD4+ T cells was subjected to TCR sequencing with the Oncomine TCR Beta short-read assay at the Johns Hopkins FTIC core. The public reads were run again by TCRdb, first through fastp at Q25 and then through MiXCR, and only productive beta chains were kept. Duplicate CDR3 protein sequences are folded into a single record with the most common DNA and genes. The sample table holds about 20,000 distinct CDR3 sequences, of which 43% were seen once. The ten top clones hold just under 3% of the sample. The treatment or condition tag for this specimen amounts to: roughly ten-day PBMC culture with coronavirus spike peptide pools or control peptides (ViraFEST assay).

Their antigens remain unidentified. Sequencing used CD4+ T cells from blood, cultured in vitro, obtained after SARS-CoV-2 vaccination. Every receptor here comes from a human donor who had recovered from COVID-19.

CDR3 sequence reads: CASSSELPGPYEQYF. Here the CDR3 DNA reads TGTGCCAGCAGTTCCGAACTGCCTGGTCCCTACGAGCAGTACTTC. The J gene is TRBJ2-7, the V gene TRBV6-5; D gene ambiguous. This CDR3 has 15 amino acids. V lost 4 bases and J 2 bases, leaving 15 bases between the germline ends. Germline values: CDR1 MNHEY, CDR2 SVGAGI.

The rearrangement links TRBV2 to TRBJ2-5, with D possibly TRBD1 on 6 matching bases. Deletions cut 4 bases from V and 8 bases from J, with 20 bases between. The CDR3 contains 15 residues. Germline assignment: CDR1 SNHLY and CDR2 FYNNEI. The CDR3 sequence: CASSASDRHWGTQYF. DNA of the CDR3: TGTGCCAGCAGTGCGTCCGACAGGCACTGGGGTACCCAGTACTTC.

As DNA, the CDR3 is TGTGCCAGCAGTTTATCGGGGCTGGATGGCTACACCTTC. This encodes CASSLSGLDGYTF. The chain is built from TRBV12-3 or TRBV12-4 and TRBJ1-2; a weak D match, TRBD1 (5 bases). The V and J ends lost 2 bases and 6 bases respectively, with 10 bases between them. The CDR3 spans 13 residues.

The chain couples TRBV27 to TRBJ1-2; a weak D match, TRBD1 (5 bases). The CDR3 length is 14 residues. Between the trimmed V and J ends, which lost 1 base and 6 bases, there was a span of 12 bases. Germline-derived CDR1 and CDR2 are MNHEY and SMNVEV (reference sequence). The CDR3 sequence is CASSLYQGSDGYTF. The CDR3 DNA is TGTGCCAGCAGTTTATACCAGGGCTCTGATGGCTACACCTTC.

This clonotype was counted between two and nine times. This chain uses TRBV6-2 or TRBV6-3 with TRBJ1-6; 9 bases match TRBD1. This CDR3 has 16 amino acids. Looked up from germline, CDR1 is MNHEY and CDR2 is SVGEGT. The junction had 11 bases not matched to a gene; V was cut back by 4 bases and J by 10 bases. The CDR3 sequence: CASSSTGQGIGSPLHF. The DNA for the CDR3 is TGTGCCAGCAGTTCCACCGGACAGGGGATAGGGTCACCCCTCCACTTT.

DNA of the CDR3: TGTGCCAGCAGCTTGGAAGTCGGGACAGGGAATGGCTACACCTTC. The encoded protein is CASSLEVGTGNGYTF. The chain has TRBV7-2 and TRBJ1-2; 9 bases map to TRBD1. Per the germline V gene, CDR1 is SGHTA and CDR2 is FQGNSA. V dropped 3 bases and J dropped 6; count of bases not matched to a gene: 8. This CDR3 has 15 amino acids. Together with reference TRBV7-2 and TRBJ1-2, the CDR3 gives the full variable domain: GAGVSQSPSNKVTEKGKDVELRCDPISGHTALYWYRQSLGQGLEFLIYFQGNSAPDKSGLPSDRFSAERTGGSVSTLTIQRTQQEDSAVYLCASSLEVGTGNGYTFGSGTRLTVV.

This clonotype turned up a few times. This chain links TRBV24-1 with TRBJ2-1, with D uncertain. V was cut by 4 bases and J by 3 bases, with 12 bases left in between. CDR3 length: 15 amino acids. Germline V CDR1 and CDR2: KGHDR, SFDVKD. The CDR3, as DNA: TGTGCCACCAGTGAAGCTACTAACTACTACAATGAGCAGTTCTTC. It translates to CATSEATNYYNEQFF.

As regards this clonotype: The junction does not match germline at one end; this may be a read error. The genes are TRBV12-3 or TRBV12-4 and TRBJ2-3; D ambiguous. This CDR3 is 13 amino acids long. Here the CDR3 reads CASSTLGPDTANF. The CDR3, as DNA: TGTGCCAGCAGTACCCTCGGCCCAGATACCGCGAATTTT.

This chain joins TRBV6-2 or TRBV6-3 and TRBJ1-1, with a weak D call TRBD1 (6 bases). Between the trimmed V and J ends, which lost 10 bases and 0 bases, there was a span of 21 bases. The V gene's germline CDR1 is MNHEY and CDR2 SVGEGT. This CDR3 is 16 amino acids long. The CDR3 sequence is CAIAQGKGRVNTEAFF. CDR3 DNA: TGTGCCATCGCCCAGGGGAAAGGTCGTGTGAACACTGAAGCTTTCTTT.

The rearrangement uses TRBV6-2 or TRBV6-3 and TRBJ1-1; D is perhaps TRBD1 (6 bases). The V and J ends lost 3 bases and 1 base respectively, with 9 bases between them. This CDR3 is built from 14 residues. The V gene's germline CDR1 is MNHEY and CDR2 SVGEGT. The CDR3: CASSYLQGNTEAFF. The DNA for the CDR3 is TGTGCCAGCAGTTATCTACAGGGGAACACTGAAGCTTTCTTT.

This clonotype has a handful of counts. V and J are TRBV6-1 and TRBJ1-6; 7 nucleotides align to TRBD1. The CDR3 loop spans 14 amino acids. The V and J ends lost 5 bases and 7 bases, in that order; junction bases with no gene match: 5. The germline V gene encodes CDR1 MNHNS and CDR2 SASEGT. CDR3 in amino acids: CASSRQGVNSPLHF. CDR3 sequence (DNA): TGTGCCAGCAGTCGACAGGGCGTAAATTCACCCCTCCACTTT.

In its sample, this clonotype was seen a few times. The chain combines TRBV7-8 with TRBJ1-6; 7 bases align to TRBD1. The CDR3 consists of 15 residues. Trimming cost V 0 bases and J 4 bases; bases outside gene matches: 0. CDR1 and CDR2 from the germline V gene are SGHVS and FQNEAQ. CDR3 sequence: CASSLAGQYNSPLHF. CDR3 nucleotides: TGTGCCAGCAGCTTAGCGGGACAGTATAATTCACCCCTCCACTTT.

In its sample, this clonotype ranks as large. The chain links TRBV20-1 to TRBJ1-1; TRBD1 aligns across 8 bases. V shed 2 bases and J 4 bases; nucleotides not matched to a gene: 6. The CDR3 loop spans 14 amino acids. Germline V gene lookup returns CDR1 DFQATT and CDR2 SNEGSKA (reference sequence). In DNA, the CDR3 is TGCAGTGCTAGACCCGGACAGGGAGGCACTGAAGCTTTCTTT. Protein: CSARPGQGGTEAFF.

The rearrangement joins TRBV20-1 to TRBJ1-5; no clear D gene. From germline, CDR1 is DFQATT and CDR2 SNEGSKA (reference sequence). CDR3 length: 15 amino acids. V was pared by 0 bases and J by 1 base, with 10 bases between. CDR3 nucleotides: TGCAGTGCTAGAGATTTGGGTCGGAGCAATCAGCCCCAGCATTTT. Its translation is CSARDLGRSNQPQHF.

As concerns this clonotype: One junction end does not reproduce the germline sequence, and a read error may be involved. The CDR3 loop is CGAELGTSGHNEQFF. The CDR3 nucleotides read TGCGGTGCTGAACTTGGGACTAGCGGGCACAATGAGCAGTTCTTC. This rearrangement joins TRBV20-1 to TRBJ2-1; 12 positions agree with TRBD2. The CDR3 sequence is 15 residues long. The V gene's germline CDR1 is DFQATT and CDR2 SNEGSKA (reference sequence).

V is TRBV21-1 and J is TRBJ2-3; the table's D call of TRBD2 was not tested on the DNA. TRBV21-1 is annotated as a pseudogene. The CDR3 has 18 amino acids. CDR3 nucleotide sequence: TGTCTCCCCCCCGAGAGTAGCGGGGGACTACAAGGCACAGATACGCAGTATTTT. It codes for CLPPESSGGLQGTDTQYF.

This clonotype has only a few counts. The genes are TRBV7-9 and TRBJ2-3; no reliable D call. Between the trimmed V and J ends, which lost 7 bases and 5 bases, there was a span of 10 bases. The CDR3 spans 12 residues. From germline, CDR1 is SEHNR and CDR2 FQNEAQ (reference sequence). The CDR3 region is CASILLVDTQYF. In DNA form, the CDR3 reads TGTGCCAGCATCCTCTTGGTAGATACGCAGTATTTT.

The chain combines TRBV24-1 with TRBJ1-1; no definite D call. The CDR3 runs 11 residues. With 5 bases removed from V and 3 bases from J, the gap between germline ends came to 3 bases. The germline V gene has CDR1 KGHDR and CDR2 SFDVKD. For the CDR3, the DNA is TGTGCCACCAGTGTCGACACTGAAGCTTTCTTT. It translates to CATSVDTEAFF.

The rearrangement uses TRBV12-3 or TRBV12-4 and TRBJ2-5; a possible D gene is TRBD2 (5 bases). The V and J ends lost 0 bases and 5 bases respectively, with 7 bases between them. The CDR3 is 13 residues long. The CDR3 sequence: CASSLAGVETQYF. The DNA of the CDR3 is TGTGCCAGCAGTTTAGCGGGAGTGGAGACCCAGTACTTC.

This clonotype was seen once. The rearrangement links TRBV28 to TRBJ2-5; D is unresolved. Trimming shortened V by 5 bases and J by 1 base, and 11 bases separated the two germline ends. This CDR3 has 14 residues. The germline gives CDR1 MDHEN, CDR2 SYDVKM. The CDR3 region is CASSPRAIQETQYF. In DNA, the CDR3 is TGTGCCAGCAGTCCTCGGGCCATCCAAGAGACCCAGTACTTC.

This rearrangement joins TRBV29-1 to TRBJ1-2; TRBD1 agrees at 9 bases. The CDR3 consists of 13 residues. Per the germline V gene, CDR1 is SQVTM and CDR2 is ANQGSEA. V was pared by 0 bases and J by 4 bases, with 0 bases of the junction left unmatched. The DNA of the CDR3 is TGCAGCGTTGAAGAACAGGGGGCCTATGGCTACACCTTC. It encodes CSVEEQGAYGYTF. The whole variable domain, remainder taken from reference TRBV29-1 and TRBJ1-2, is SAVISQKPSRDICQRGTSLTIQCQVDSQVTMMFWYRQQPGQSLTLIATANQGSEATYESGFVIDKFPISRPNLTFSTLTVSNMSPEDSSIYLCSVEEQGAYGYTFGSGTRLTVV.

The chain links TRBV6-2 or TRBV6-3 to TRBJ2-5; 8 positions agree with TRBD2. V shed 7 bases and J 2 bases; nucleotides not matched to a gene: 12. Germline CDR1 MNHEY, CDR2 SVGEGT. The CDR3 contains 16 residues. The CDR3 DNA sequence: TGTGCCAGCACTAGCGGGTGGCGTCTTGGGCAAGAGACCCAGTACTTC. Protein product: CASTSGWRLGQETQYF.

The sample holds a few counts of this clonotype. The chain employs TRBV24-1 and TRBJ2-2; either TRBD1 or TRBD2 may fit D (6 bases each). CDR1 is KGHDR, CDR2 SFDVKD, per germline. CDR3 size: 15 residues. The V and J ends lost 4 bases and 2 bases respectively, with 10 bases between them. The CDR3 bases are TGTGCCACCAGTGAGGGGGGCTCAAACACCGGGGAGCTGTTTTTT. Translation gives CATSEGGSNTGELFF.

The table lists this clonotype with a few counts. The chain has TRBV10-3 and TRBJ1-6, with D tentatively TRBD1 (6 bases). Germline V gene lookup returns CDR1 ENHRY and CDR2 SYGVKD. This CDR3 contains 15 residues. Trimming cost V 5 bases and J 1 base, with 9 bases left between them. The CDR3: CAISPGVSYNSPLHF. Written as DNA, the CDR3 is TGTGCCATCAGTCCAGGGGTTTCCTATAATTCACCCCTCCACTTT.

The chain links TRBV20-1 to TRBJ1-1; D might be TRBD1 (6 bases). From germline, CDR1 is DFQATT and CDR2 SNEGSKA (reference sequence). V was trimmed by 2 bases and J by 2 bases, leaving 12 bases between them. The CDR3 totals 14 residues. CDR3 protein: CSARLDRFNTEAFF. The CDR3 DNA follows: TGCAGTGCTAGACTCGACAGGTTTAACACTGAAGCTTTCTTT.

J is TRBJ1-5 and V is TRBV19; D is unclear. V was trimmed by 7 bases and J by 4 bases, leaving 11 bases between them. Germline values: CDR1 LNHDA, CDR2 SQIVND (reference sequence). CDR3 length: 13 amino acids. The CDR3 nucleotides are TGTGCCAGTACTGTGGGGAGGAATCAGCCCCAGCATTTT. It specifies CASTVGRNQPQHF.

The genes are TRBV6-5 and TRBJ2-1; TRBD2 agrees at 8 bases. Germline V gene data show CDR1 as MNHEY and CDR2 as SVGAGI. V dropped 1 base and J dropped 8; count of bases not matched to a gene: 10. This CDR3 spans 16 amino acids. The CDR3 DNA sequence: TGTGCCAGCAGTTACTATTCTCGGACTAGCAGCCATGAGCAGTTCTTC. This gives the protein CASSYYSRTSSHEQFF.

The chain has TRBV7-2 and TRBJ1-1; no definite D call. Germline V CDR1 and CDR2: SGHTA, FQGNSA. The V and J ends lost 0 bases and 11 bases respectively, with 19 bases between them. The CDR3 length is 15 residues. The CDR3 is CASSLALTGRTGAFF. The CDR3 DNA is TGTGCCAGCAGCTTAGCGCTAACGGGCAGGACTGGTGCTTTCTTT.

This clonotype was counted between two and nine times. This chain joins TRBV7-8 and TRBJ1-5; D not certain. Germline CDR1 SGHVS, CDR2 FQNEAQ. The V gene lost 4 bases and the J gene lost 6 bases, with 7 bases spanning the gap. CDR3 length: 12 amino acids. The CDR3 sequence is CASSSIAQPQHF. DNA for the CDR3: TGTGCCAGCAGCTCCATCGCTCAGCCCCAGCATTTT. Full variable domain (rest looked up from reference TRBV7-8 and TRBJ1-5): GAGVSQSPRYKVAKRGQDVALRCDPISGHVSLFWYQQALGQGPEFLTYFQNEAQLDKSGLPSDRFFAERPEGSVSTLKIQRTQQEDSAVYLCASSSIAQPQHFGDGTRLSIL.

Sample share makes this clonotype medium-sized (0.01 to 0.1%). The rearrangement links TRBV15 to TRBJ1-5; D might be TRBD1 (6 bases). The germline V and J ends were trimmed by 1 base and 4 bases, with 14 bases remaining between them. Germline V gene lookup returns CDR1 LNHNV and CDR2 YYDKDF (reference sequence). CDR3 length: 16 residues. CDR3 DNA sequence: TGTGCCACCAGCAGAGGGCGTGAGGGGGAAAATCAGCCCCAGCATTTT. Encoded protein: CATSRGREGENQPQHF.

The table lists this clonotype with a few counts. V and J are TRBV20-1 and TRBJ1-1; D remains ambiguous. V lost 0 bases and J lost 0, with 11 bases in between. Per germline, CDR1 DFQATT and CDR2 SNEGSKA (reference sequence). CDR3 size: 15 residues. CDR3 region: CSARDGHQMNTEAFF. The CDR3 nucleotides read TGCAGTGCTAGAGATGGCCACCAGATGAACACTGAAGCTTTCTTT.

This clonotype has more than one count but fewer than ten. The rearrangement joins TRBV20-1 to TRBJ1-5, with a tentative D call TRBD1 (5 bases). V was shortened by 1 base and J by 7 bases, with 11 bases between the two germline ends. The CDR3 totals 13 residues. Germline V gives CDR1 DFQATT, CDR2 SNEGSKA (reference sequence). The CDR3, as DNA: TGCAGTGCTAGAGCAGCGGGGGTCCAGCCCCAGCATTTT. Protein product: CSARAAGVQPQHF.